This TCR beta chain stems from a study of CD8 T cells in ankylosing spondylitis. The study, taken as a whole, reports: In ankylosing spondylitis patients, matched synovial fluid reportedly showed significant enrichment of disease-linked clones.

The V segment lost 8 bases and the J segment 10 bases; nucleotides outside the gene matches: 13. CDR3 size: 14 residues. Germline V gene data show CDR1 as MRHNA and CDR2 as SNTAGT. This clonotype was observed many times. As yet, its antigen is unknown. TCRdb reprocessed the 5' RACE reads with MiXCR, giving one entry per CDR3 protein. The sample consists of almost 45,000 distinct CDR3 sequences, 8% to 13% of them appearing once. This sequence was found in a male donor with ankylosing spondylitis or in good health (not recorded which). V gene TRBV6-4 combines with J gene TRBJ2-1; 8 bases are a match to TRBD1. Sequenced sample: blood, either unsorted or a sorted T cell fraction (not recorded which). The CDR3 DNA is TGTGCCAGCCGTGTAAGAGCGACAGGGGAGGAGCAGTTCTTC. This translates into CASRVRATGEEQFF.